This TCR beta chain was sequenced during a study of CD8+CD57+ T cells in acquired aplastic anemia. About the study: Sorted cells (CD4+ and CD8+) yielded DNA amounts that averaged about 3.4 ug. Researchers reported that healthy donors averaged roughly 11 million reads for CD4+ cells. Study-wide findings and caveats: Patients and controls turned out to have 25 to 35 CD8+ CDR3 sequences in common.

This clonotype has a single count. Its antigen is undetermined. At one end, the junction sequence differs from germline, possibly due to a read error. CDR3 and TCR beta VDJ profiling relied on a genomic DNA template. TCRdb recomputed calls from the reads with MiXCR, one row per CDR3 protein. The sample holds 400,000 to 500,000 distinct CDR3 sequences, about 70% seen once. Germline CDR1 and CDR2: SGDLS and YYNGEE. This CDR3 has 14 residues. The source of this sequence is a human donor in good health, serving as a control. The chain employs TRBV9 and TRBJ1-2; D possibly corresponds to TRBD1 (5 bases). The sample taken for sequencing was sorted CD4+, CD8+, or CD8+CD57+ T cells (not recorded which) from PBMCs. CDR3 in DNA: TGTGCCAGCAGCGTAGCAGGGAGCAACGAGCAGTACTCCTTC. Translating gives CASSVAGSNEQYSF.